This entry describes one TCR beta chain. It has no known antigen specificity. Per-nucleotide qualities are absent, and no much larger clonotype sits a single base away. V is shortened by 2 bases, J by 10 bases, and the region joining them spans 12 bases. Based on the germline V gene, the CDR1 and CDR2 sequences are MGHDK and SYGVNS. The CDR3 contains 13 residues, cysteine and phenylalanine counted. Only the CDR3 region is kept as DNA, spanning 39 bases read in frame from base 1. This sample is part of a study of cytomegalovirus exposure and HLA in healthy donors (dated by TCRdb to about 2017). A note on the overall study: According to a later analysis, the approximately 120 validation repertoires were produced on the same platform as the 666 repertoires of the first cohort. The study aimed to test whether cataloging public T cell receptors could reveal signatures of past pathogen exposure. To predict cytomegalovirus infection status, the study combined high-throughput TCR immunosequencing, statistical association of individual TCRs with disease status, and machine learning. Besides the first cohort of roughly 660 subjects, a separate validation cohort made up of over 100 different subjects was used.

Donors formed part of the validation cohort, which comprised 120 subjects and was distinct from the first cohort of under 800 subjects. Preparation of the library involved the immunoSEQ multiplex PCR assay. The authors' pipeline ran thus. A statistical classification framework was developed to diagnose cytomegalovirus status using the catalog of TCR beta chain sequences. The clones in this table, taken by TCRdb from immuneACCESS, are in-frame only. Not every clone is retained; where verified, under half of the shortfall comes from an unresolved V gene, and the cause of the rest is unknown. V, J and clone size are taken as reported in that table, and D and trimming were inferred from the DNA itself. The table for this sample lists around 60,000 clones; 95% to 97% of them were counted only once. 0.95% to 1.5% of the sample is held by the ten biggest clonotypes. General conclusions and limits of the study: In both the original and validation cohorts, the classifier was reported to diagnose cytomegalovirus status with high specificity and sensitivity. In vitro tests confirmed that a few of the cytomegalovirus-associated TCR beta chains recognize cytomegalovirus antigens. The study gave a list of 150 to 200 TCR beta chains associated with cytomegalovirus. The validation cohort had no HLA typing available for a later analysis, so co-occurrence within that cohort was assessed over all 130 or so repertoires. In a later analysis, TCRs clustered in the first cohort were found to also tend to co-occur in the roughly 120 validation repertoires, with approximately 94% of cluster scores above 0. Most TCR sequences were observed very rarely across donors, whereas some public TCRs were present in many individuals. According to the authors, the approach could potentially be generalized to other disease states and immunological phenotypes.

The source material was PBMCs. The sequence joins TRBV25-1 to TRBJ2-1; confidence is insufficient to name the D gene. The receptor's source is a woman younger than 30 in good health and CMV-seronegative. The CDR3: CASSEVFPREQFF. Read as DNA, the sequence is TGTGCCAGCAGTGAAGTGTTCCCTAGGGAGCAGTTCTTC.